What follows are 29 T cell receptor beta chains derived from one specimen sequenced in a study of cytomegalovirus exposure and HLA in healthy donors. The PCR made use of 60 Vbeta and 13 Jbeta primers. Only in-frame clones appear in the TCRdb table, and some are missing; sequencing was by immunoSEQ multiplex PCR. The data hold about 82,000 clones, with 63% observed a single time. The specimen sequenced was PBMCs. These receptors originate from a woman aged 40 to 50 in good health and CMV-seropositive.

This clone has more than one count but fewer than ten. The rearrangement joins TRBV10-1 to TRBJ2-7; D gene unclear. CDR1 WNHNN and CDR2 SYGVQD come from the germline V gene (reference sequence). The CDR3 has 13 residues. V dropped 2 bases and J dropped 7 bases, with 12 bases sitting between them. The CDR3 region is CASSEAPTREQYF. CDR3 DNA: TGCGCCAGCAGTGAGGCACCTACGAGGGAGCAGTACTTC.

The CDR3 spells CASSPGTSETQYF. The DNA for the CDR3 is TGTGCCAGCAGTCCCGGGACTAGCGAGACCCAGTACTTC. The chain uses TRBV28 and TRBJ2-5; 9 bases agree with TRBD2. Trimming at V came to 5 bases and at J to 5 bases, leaving 3 bases not matched to a gene. Germline V gene lookup returns CDR1 MDHEN and CDR2 SYDVKM. The CDR3 is 13 residues long.

The CDR3 coding sequence is TGTGCCAGCAGCCGGACAGGTGTTAACTATGGCTACACCTTC. Translated, it gives CASSRTGVNYGYTF. The chain couples TRBV7-9 to TRBJ1-2; TRBD1 aligns across 7 bases. The length of the CDR3 is 14 residues. Germline values: CDR1 SEHNR, CDR2 FQNEAQ (reference sequence). V lost 5 bases and J lost 1; bases outside the gene matches: 4.

This chain uses TRBV5-8 with TRBJ2-3; tentative D call: TRBD1 (6 bases). V gave up 0 bases and J gave up 6 bases, with 23 bases separating them. The CDR3 is 18 residues long. CDR1 and CDR2 (germline): SGHTS, YDEGEE. This chain's CDR3 is CASSLGTANPEGRDTQYF. In nucleotides, the CDR3 is TGTGCCAGCAGCTTGGGGACAGCCAACCCCGAAGGGCGGGATACGCAGTATTTT. Combining the CDR3 with reference TRBV5-8 and TRBJ2-3 gives the whole variable domain EAGVTQSPTHLIKTRGQQATLRCSPISGHTSVYWYQQALGLGLQFLLWYDEGEERNRGNFPPRFSGRQFPNYSSELNVNALELEDSALYLCASSLGTANPEGRDTQYFGPGTRLTVL.

The chain employs TRBV29-1 and TRBJ2-3; 9 bases line up with TRBD1. Germline assignment: CDR1 SQVTM and CDR2 ANQGSEA. The V and J ends lost 6 bases and 2 bases, in that order; junction bases with no gene match: 3. The CDR3 runs 13 residues. CDR3 loop: CSVRDRDTDTQYF. CDR3 sequence (DNA): TGCAGCGTCCGGGACAGGGACACAGATACGCAGTATTTT.

The chain carries TRBV29-1 and TRBJ1-3, with 8 bases lining up with TRBD1. CDR1 is SQVTM, CDR2 ANQGSEA, per germline. Trimming cost V 7 bases and J 0 bases; bases outside gene matches: 2. The CDR3 is made up of 13 amino acids. DNA of the CDR3: TGCAGCGGCGGACAGGGCTCTGGAAACACCATATATTTT. As protein: CSGGQGSGNTIYF.

The rearrangement links TRBV28 to TRBJ1-6; D remains unclear. V was trimmed by 7 bases and J by 10 bases, leaving 11 bases between them. Germline V gene data show CDR1 as MDHEN and CDR2 as SYDVKM. The CDR3 covers 12 residues. The CDR3 DNA reads as TGTGCCAGCACTAAAAGCGGATCACCCCTCCACTTT. Its protein is CASTKSGSPLHF.

The chain carries TRBV27 and TRBJ2-7; a weak D match, TRBD2 (6 bases). This CDR3 contains 14 residues. Trimming took 4 bases from V and 4 from J, leaving 14 bases between them. The germline V gene has CDR1 MNHEY and CDR2 SMNVEV (reference sequence). CDR3 bases: TGTGCCAGCAGTTCTTCAAGCGGGTGGTACGAGCAGTACTTC. It codes for CASSSSSGWYEQYF.

J is TRBJ1-2 and V is TRBV5-4; weak D call: TRBD1 (6 bases). The germline V and J ends were trimmed by 7 bases and 3 bases, with 22 bases remaining between them. The CDR3 loop spans 16 amino acids. Germline-derived CDR1 and CDR2 are SGHNT and YYREEE (reference sequence). The CDR3 protein is CASRPSPVGADYGYTF. The CDR3 nucleotides read TGTGCCAGCCGACCGTCGCCTGTGGGGGCGGACTATGGCTACACCTTC.

This sequence joins TRBV27 and TRBJ2-7; D unclear. Looked up from germline, CDR1 is MNHEY and CDR2 is SMNVEV (reference sequence). V was pared by 6 bases and J by 0 bases, with 6 bases between. This CDR3 has 12 amino acids. This chain's CDR3 is CASRGDSYEQYF. The CDR3 DNA reads TGTGCCAGCAGAGGAGACTCCTACGAGCAGTACTTC.

The V gene is TRBV27, the J gene TRBJ1-5; D unclear. This CDR3 comprises 14 residues. V was trimmed by 2 bases and J by 2 bases, leaving 7 bases between them. Germline V gene data show CDR1 as MNHEY and CDR2 as SMNVEV (reference sequence). In DNA form, the CDR3 reads TGTGCCAGCAGTTTAAATTATGGCAATCAGCCCCAGCATTTT. Translated: CASSLNYGNQPQHF.

The chain recombines TRBV7-8 with TRBJ2-7, with TRBD2 matching over 10 bases. Per the germline V gene, CDR1 is SGHVS and CDR2 is FQNEAQ. The CDR3 contains 15 residues. J lost 0 bases, V lost 3 bases, and 2 bases had no gene match. The CDR3 DNA follows: TGTGCCAGCAGCTTTCGGACTAGCGGCTCCTACGAGCAGTACTTC. It codes for CASSFRTSGSYEQYF.

This rearrangement joins TRBV2 to TRBJ1-5, with a tentative D call TRBD1 (6 bases). V dropped 4 bases and J dropped 6 bases, with 10 bases sitting between them. The CDR3 consists of 13 residues. Germline CDR1 reads SNHLY; CDR2 reads FYNNEI. CDR3 DNA: TGTGCCAGCAGTGGTGAAGGGGGTCAGCCCCAGCATTTT. Protein: CASSGEGGQPQHF.

This clone has a handful of counts. The genes are TRBV27 and TRBJ1-5; D is ambiguous. The length of the CDR3 is 10 residues. Germline V gives CDR1 MNHEY, CDR2 SMNVEV (reference sequence). V dropped 7 bases and J dropped 5 bases, with 3 bases sitting between them. The CDR3 bases are TGTGCCAGCAACTATCAGCCCCAGCATTTT. Residues: CASNYQPQHF.

Only a few counts were recorded for this clone. The chain couples TRBV6-5 to TRBJ2-1; possibly TRBD1 for D (6 bases). The V gene lost 7 bases and the J gene lost 5 bases, with 12 bases spanning the gap. This CDR3 contains 13 residues. Germline CDR1 is MNHEY and CDR2 is SVGAGI. This CDR3 is CASNRRDNNEQFF. CDR3 DNA: TGTGCCAGCAACCGACGGGACAACAATGAGCAGTTCTTC.

This clone has more than one count but fewer than ten. The chain recombines TRBV7-2 with TRBJ2-1; 8 bases are shared with TRBD1. Germline CDR1 reads SGHTA; CDR2 reads FQGNSA. CDR3 length equals 14 residues. Trimming at V came to 5 bases and at J to 13 bases, leaving 13 bases not matched to a gene. CDR3 sequence: CASSADSTGASQFF. CDR3 DNA: TGTGCCAGCAGCGCGGACTCGACAGGGGCCAGTCAGTTCTTC.

This clone was detected a few times. V is TRBV7-9 and J is TRBJ2-1, with TRBD2 matching 13 bases. V lost 4 bases and J lost 7; bases outside the gene matches: 7. The CDR3 runs to 16 residues. Germline loops: CDR1 SEHNR, CDR2 FQNEAQ (reference sequence). CDR3 loop: CASSSQLAGGPNEQFF. The DNA for the CDR3 is TGTGCCAGCAGCTCACAACTAGCGGGAGGGCCTAATGAGCAGTTCTTC.

This chain connects TRBV5-1 to TRBJ2-1, with 10 bases lining up with TRBD2. The germline V gene encodes CDR1 SGHRS and CDR2 YFSETQ. The length of the CDR3 is 15 residues. The J segment lost 2 bases and the V segment lost 4 bases, leaving 3 bases of the junction unmatched. The CDR3 sequence is CASSPSGRAYNEQFF. The CDR3 nucleotides read TGCGCCAGCAGCCCCAGCGGGAGGGCCTACAATGAGCAGTTCTTC.

The rearrangement uses TRBV7-9 and TRBJ2-1, with TRBD2 matching 13 bases. J lost 4 bases, V lost 5 bases, and 5 bases had no gene match. Germline CDR1 SEHNR, CDR2 FQNEAQ (reference sequence). There are 16 residues in the CDR3. CDR3 nucleotides: TGTGCCAGCAGCCCCACTAGCGGGAGGGCTTACAATGAGCAGTTCTTC. As protein: CASSPTSGRAYNEQFF.

The V call is TRBV27, the J call TRBJ2-7; TRBD2 might be the D (7 bases). The V and J ends lost 0 bases and 6 bases respectively, with 15 bases between them. CDR1 is MNHEY and CDR2 is SMNVEV in the germline V gene (reference sequence). The length of the CDR3 is 15 residues. The CDR3 sequence is CASSLSYLGGAEQYF. The CDR3 nucleotides are TGTGCCAGCAGTTTATCCTACCTGGGGGGGGCCGAGCAGTACTTC.

This chain joins TRBV10-3 and TRBJ2-5, with D hard to call. This CDR3 has 16 residues. Germline V lookup: CDR1 ENHRY, CDR2 SYGVKD. The germline V and J ends were trimmed by 0 bases and 4 bases, with 15 bases remaining between them. This chain's CDR3 is CAISESSSRQAETQYF. The CDR3 DNA follows: TGTGCCATCAGTGAGTCGAGTAGTAGGCAGGCAGAGACCCAGTACTTC.

V gene TRBV7-9 combines with J gene TRBJ2-1; perhaps TRBD1 as D (6 bases). The CDR3 runs to 14 residues. The germline CDR1 and CDR2 sequences are SEHNR and FQNEAQ (reference sequence). Trimming took off 5 bases at V and 9 bases at J, with 17 bases between the two ends. This chain's CDR3 is CASSPQGRYGEQFF. The CDR3, as DNA: TGTGCCAGCAGCCCACAGGGCCGGTATGGTGAGCAGTTCTTC.

The chain links TRBV28 to TRBJ1-1; TRBD1 matches at 9 bases. CDR3 length equals 17 residues. Germline V gene data show CDR1 as MDHEN and CDR2 as SYDVKM. The junction had 9 bases not matched to a gene; V was cut back by 4 bases and J by 0 bases. Here the CDR3 reads CASSYLGDRVLNTEAFF. CDR3 DNA: TGTGCCAGCAGTTATTTAGGGGACAGGGTACTGAACACTGAAGCTTTCTTT.

The sample holds one count of this clone. V gene TRBV28 combines with J gene TRBJ1-1, with 7 nucleotides matching TRBD1. Germline V gene data show CDR1 as MDHEN and CDR2 as SYDVKM. There are 14 residues in the CDR3. Trimming cost V 3 bases and J 3 bases; bases outside gene matches: 4. Written as DNA, the CDR3 is TGTGCCAGCAGTTTCCCCGACAGGGACACTGAAGCTTTCTTT. It specifies CASSFPDRDTEAFF.

The chain carries TRBV6-5 and TRBJ2-1; 9 positions match TRBD2. V shed 9 bases, J shed 2 bases, and the junction held 5 bases outside the gene matches. The CDR3 runs to 14 residues. Germline values: CDR1 MNHEY, CDR2 SVGAGI. DNA for the CDR3: TGTGCCAGAGATAGCGGGGGTACCTACAATGAGCAGTTCTTC. Protein product: CARDSGGTYNEQFF.

In its sample, this clone was seen once. The rearrangement links TRBV28 to TRBJ1-5, with 7 bases that match TRBD1. Looked up from germline, CDR1 is MDHEN and CDR2 is SYDVKM. The V gene end was trimmed by 10 bases and the J gene end by 5 bases; junction bases not matched to a gene: 14. The CDR3 consists of 15 residues. CDR3 in amino acids: CAIRQGGIGDQPQHF. In nucleotides, the CDR3 is TGTGCCATCCGACAGGGAGGTATCGGGGATCAGCCCCAGCATTTT.

This clone showed up just once. V is TRBV19 and J is TRBJ1-4; 7 bases are shared with TRBD1. The CDR3 is 14 residues long. The V gene's germline CDR1 is LNHDA and CDR2 SQIVND (reference sequence). V shed 5 bases and J 6 bases; nucleotides not matched to a gene: 6. CDR3 residues: CASSSDRLYEKLFF. CDR3 nucleotide sequence: TGTGCCAGTAGTTCGGACAGGTTATATGAAAAACTGTTTTTT.

CDR3: CASRLAGEPYNEQFF. CDR3 nucleotides: TGTGCCAGCAGACTAGCGGGAGAACCCTACAATGAGCAGTTCTTC. V and J are TRBV11-2 and TRBJ2-1, with 11 nucleotides matching TRBD2. Germline V gives CDR1 SGHAT, CDR2 FQNNGV. After removal of 6 bases from V and 2 bases from J, the junction contained 3 bases not matched to a gene. This CDR3 has 15 amino acids.

The V call is TRBV15, the J call TRBJ1-5; D remains unclear. From germline, CDR1 is LNHNV and CDR2 YYDKDF (reference sequence). Trimming cost V 0 bases and J 4 bases, with 4 bases left between them. This CDR3 spans 13 amino acids. The CDR3 protein is CATSREQNQPQHF. The CDR3 DNA follows: TGTGCCACCAGCAGAGAACAGAATCAGCCCCAGCATTTT.